Following are 30 T cell receptor beta chains from one sample sequenced in a study of blood T cell repertoires in COVID-19. The repertoire was sequenced with immunoSEQ multiplex PCR; TCRdb's copy has only in-frame clones and lacks some. The profile shows a few hundred thousand clones, 85% of them singletons. Material for sequencing was peripheral blood. The receptors shown here come from a woman aged 18-35 years with acute or convalescent COVID-19.

The rearrangement links TRBV19 to TRBJ1-5; D remains ambiguous. V lost 3 bases to trimming and J lost 3 bases, with 15 bases between them. CDR1 and CDR2 (germline): LNHDA, SQIVND (reference sequence). This CDR3 has 16 amino acids. The chain's CDR3 is CASSMLGPNSNQPQHF. The DNA of the CDR3 is TGTGCCAGTAGTATGCTGGGCCCAAATTCCAATCAGCCCCAGCATTTT. The full variable domain, its missing parts supplied by reference TRBV19 and TRBJ1-5, is DGGITQSPKYLFRKEGQNVTLSCEQNLNHDAMYWYRQDPGQGLRLIYYSQIVNDFQKGDIAEGYSVSREKKESFPLTVTSAQKNPTAFYLCASSMLGPNSNQPQHFGDGTRLSIL.

The rearrangement links TRBV24-1 to TRBJ2-1; 8 nucleotides agree with TRBD1. After removal of 4 bases from V and 8 bases from J, the junction contained 6 bases not matched to a gene. Germline V CDR1 and CDR2: KGHDR, SFDVKD. CDR3 size: 14 residues. The CDR3, as DNA: TGTGCCACCAGTGACCCTTCAGGGGGCGATGAGCAGTTCTTC. Encoded protein: CATSDPSGGDEQFF.

This chain links TRBV4-1 with TRBJ1-6; TRBD1 matches at 9 bases. CDR1 and CDR2 (germline): MGHRA, YSYEKL. The ends lost 1 base at V and 7 bases at J; junction bases unmatched: 5. This CDR3 has 16 amino acids. The CDR3 DNA reads as TGCGCCAGCAGCCAAGCCGGGACAGGGAGGAATTCACCCCTCCACTTT. Translation gives CASSQAGTGRNSPLHF.

This clone was detected only once. V usage is TRBV18 and J usage is TRBJ2-1; TRBD2 aligns across 8 bases. The CDR3 covers 15 residues. Germline V gives CDR1 KGHSH, CDR2 LQKENI. After removal of 6 bases from V and 4 bases from J, the junction contained 8 bases not matched to a gene. DNA for the CDR3: TGTGCCAGCTCTTCAAGGATAGCGGGGTACAATGAGCAGTTCTTC. Amino acid sequence: CASSSRIAGYNEQFF.

The rearrangement uses TRBV30 and TRBJ2-7, with D perhaps TRBD1 (5 bases). This CDR3 contains 12 residues. V gave up 3 bases and J gave up 3 bases, with 9 bases separating them. Germline values: CDR1 GTSNPN, CDR2 SVGIG (reference sequence). The CDR3 DNA reads TGTGCCTGGAGAAGGGGCTACTACGAGCAGTACTTC. This sequence encodes CAWRRGYYEQYF. Filled out from reference TRBV30 and TRBJ2-7, the complete variable domain reads SQTIHQWPATLVQPVGSPLSLECTVEGTSNPNLYWYRQAAGRGLQLLFYSVGIGQISSEVPQNLSASRPQDRQFILSSKKLLLSDSGFYLCAWRRGYYEQYFGPGTRLTVT.

The gene calls are TRBV10-2 and TRBJ2-2; D perhaps matches TRBD1 (5 bases). Germline V gene lookup returns CDR1 WSHSY and CDR2 SAAADI. The length of the CDR3 is 19 residues. V lost 0 bases and J 3 bases, leaving 20 bases between the germline ends. The CDR3 sequence is CASSESTRAGLKDTGELFF. The CDR3 DNA reads as TGCGCCAGCAGTGAGTCGACTCGGGCAGGGCTAAAAGACACCGGGGAGCTGTTTTTT.

This sequence joins TRBV24-1 and TRBJ1-5; D possibly corresponds to TRBD1 (6 bases). Per germline, CDR1 KGHDR and CDR2 SFDVKD. The CDR3 has 13 residues. V lost 5 bases, J lost 6 bases, and 10 bases lay in between. The CDR3 DNA is TGTGCCACCAGTGGAACAGGGACTCAGCCCCAGCATTTT. This encodes CATSGTGTQPQHF.

This clone was recorded a few times. The chain uses TRBV24-1 and TRBJ2-1, with 10 nucleotides matching TRBD1. The germline V gene encodes CDR1 KGHDR and CDR2 SFDVKD. CDR3 length equals 14 residues. The junction had 5 bases not matched to a gene; V was cut back by 9 bases and J by 4 bases. This CDR3 reads CATRGTGAYNEQFF. Here the CDR3 DNA reads TGTGCCACCCGGGGGACAGGGGCGTACAATGAGCAGTTCTTC.

This clone was detected only a few times. J is TRBJ2-1 and V is TRBV5-1, with TRBD2 matching over 14 bases. Germline V gene data show CDR1 as SGHRS and CDR2 as YFSETQ. This CDR3 comprises 14 residues. V gave up 4 bases and J gave up 9 bases; unmatched junction bases: 3. The CDR3 DNA is TGCGCCAGCAGCCTCGGGACTAGCGGGGGTGAGCAGTTCTTC. Its protein is CASSLGTSGGEQFF.

The genes are TRBV6-1 and TRBJ2-1; D is undetermined. The CDR3 runs to 19 residues. V shed 0 bases and J shed 0 bases, with 18 bases lying between them. The germline gives CDR1 MNHNS, CDR2 SASEGT. The CDR3 loop is CASSEALGEAKSSYNEQFF. DNA for the CDR3: TGTGCCAGCAGTGAAGCGCTAGGAGAAGCCAAGAGCTCCTACAATGAGCAGTTCTTC.

This clone has more than one count but fewer than ten. The V gene is TRBV9, the J gene TRBJ2-2; 7 bases fit TRBD2. The V gene end was trimmed by 0 bases and the J gene end by 4 bases; junction bases not matched to a gene: 12. Germline values: CDR1 SGDLS, CDR2 YYNGEE. The CDR3 spans 18 residues. The CDR3 coding sequence is TGTGCCAGCAGCGTAGCCGCACTACCGGGAGGTAGCACCGGGGAGCTGTTTTTT. Translating it yields CASSVAALPGGSTGELFF.

The chain uses TRBV19 and TRBJ2-7, with 9 positions matching TRBD1. From germline, CDR1 is LNHDA and CDR2 SQIVND (reference sequence). CDR3 length equals 15 residues. V lost 0 bases and J lost 3; bases outside the gene matches: 3. DNA for the CDR3: TGTGCCAGTAGTATAGATGGGACAGGGTACTACGAGCAGTACTTC. Encoded protein: CASSIDGTGYYEQYF.

This rearrangement joins TRBV20-1 to TRBJ1-4, with 7 positions matching TRBD1. Germline V gene data show CDR1 as DFQATT and CDR2 as SNEGSKA (reference sequence). The V segment lost 3 bases and the J segment 5 bases; nucleotides outside the gene matches: 9. The length of the CDR3 is 15 residues. CDR3 DNA sequence: TGCAGTGCTAGTGGCCCGGGACAGCGAAATGAAAAACTGTTTTTT. This translates into CSASGPGQRNEKLFF.

The rearrangement uses TRBV6-5 and TRBJ2-7; a weak D match, TRBD2 (8 bases). The germline V and J ends were trimmed by 6 bases and 7 bases, with 19 bases remaining between them. This CDR3 has 14 residues. The germline gives CDR1 MNHEY, CDR2 SVGAGI. The CDR3: CASSHRDSGREQYF. Written as DNA, the CDR3 is TGTGCCAGCAGCCACCGGGACAGCGGGAGAGAGCAGTACTTC.

The chain recombines TRBV6-6 with TRBJ1-4, with 7 bases that match TRBD1. This CDR3 region has 16 residues. With V trimmed by 9 bases and J by 0 bases, 10 bases remained unmatched. Germline V gene data show CDR1 as MNHNY and CDR2 as SVGAGI (reference sequence). In DNA, the CDR3 is TGTGCCAGTGACAGGGACGGAATTACAACTAATGAAAAACTGTTTTTT. Translating gives CASDRDGITTNEKLFF.

The chain employs TRBV4-1 and TRBJ2-7, with D tentatively TRBD1 (5 bases). The CDR3 is 15 residues long. Germline lookup yields CDR1 MGHRA and CDR2 YSYEKL. V lost 0 bases and J lost 6, with 15 bases in between. CDR3 in DNA: TGCGCCAGCAGCCAAGATTTGTGGGGCTCCCCCGAGCAGTACTTC. It specifies CASSQDLWGSPEQYF.

Only a few counts were recorded for this clone. The chain combines TRBV2 with TRBJ2-2, with D possibly being TRBD1 (5 bases). This CDR3 comprises 13 residues. Looked up from germline, CDR1 is SNHLY and CDR2 is FYNNEI. V lost 8 bases and J lost 7, with 14 bases in between. In nucleotides, the CDR3 is TGTGCCAGCGGGCCCAGGGAACACGGGGAGCTGTTTTTT. Protein: CASGPREHGELFF.

V gene TRBV3-1 (or the pseudogene TRBV3-2) combines with J gene TRBJ1-3; TRBD1 might be the D (5 bases). The CDR3 consists of 15 residues. V was shortened by 7 bases and J by 2 bases, with 15 bases between the two germline ends. CDR1 is LGHDT and CDR2 is YNNKEL in the germline V gene (reference sequence). The CDR3 reads CASNIRGEAGNTIYF. CDR3 DNA sequence: TGTGCCAGCAATATACGGGGGGAAGCTGGAAACACCATATATTTT.

In regard to this clone: This sequence may be a read error, since a much larger clone differs from it by one base. This rearrangement joins TRBV5-1 to TRBJ2-7; D unclear. Germline V gives CDR1 SGHRS, CDR2 YFSETQ. V lost 4 bases and J 3 bases, leaving 5 bases between the germline ends. This CDR3 spans 11 amino acids. The CDR3 here is CASSVDYEQYF. CDR3 sequence (DNA): TGCGCCAGCAGCGTAGACTACGAGCAGTACTTC.

A remark on this clone: The limits of the CDR3 on the DNA are not certain, so only TCRdb's listed CDR3 is given. This chain connects TRBV10-2 to TRBJ2-2; TRBD2 was called by the table and not checked on the DNA. Germline loops: CDR1 WSHSY, CDR2 SAAADI. The CDR3 has 16 residues if both end residues are counted. CDR3 protein: CATPWASGSFGRGAVF.

The CDR3 spells CASSQDSGRGANYEQYF. CDR3 sequence (DNA): TGTGCCAGCAGCCAAGATTCAGGGCGGGGGGCCAACTACGAGCAGTACTTC. The chain uses TRBV4-2 and TRBJ2-7; TRBD2 aligns across 8 bases. This CDR3 region has 17 residues. CDR1 and CDR2 from the germline V gene are LGHNA and YNFKEQ. Trimming cost V 0 bases and J 3 bases; bases outside gene matches: 10.

The V and J genes are TRBV28 and TRBJ2-7; 9 positions agree with TRBD1. CDR3 size: 15 residues. Germline lookup yields CDR1 MDHEN and CDR2 SYDVKM. Trimming at V came to 6 bases and at J to 4 bases, leaving 10 bases not matched to a gene. CDR3 protein: CASSLEGTGFYEQYF. The CDR3 region has the DNA TGTGCCAGCAGCCTGGAGGGGACAGGGTTTTACGAGCAGTACTTC.

This sequence joins TRBV30 and TRBJ1-5; D gene uncertain. This CDR3 has 13 amino acids. With 4 bases removed from V and 3 bases from J, the gap between germline ends came to 10 bases. The germline V gene encodes CDR1 GTSNPN and CDR2 SVGIG (reference sequence). The CDR3 nucleotides are TGTGCCTGGAAAGACACATCCAATCAGCCCCAGCATTTT. Translated: CAWKDTSNQPQHF.

This sequence joins TRBV5-1 and TRBJ2-1; TRBD2 aligns across 11 bases. The V and J ends lost 8 bases and 5 bases, in that order; junction bases with no gene match: 3. Germline V gives CDR1 SGHRS, CDR2 YFSETQ. CDR3 length: 13 residues. CDR3 sequence (DNA): TGCGCCAGTCCGGGACTAGCGGACAATGAGCAGTTCTTC. The encoded protein is CASPGLADNEQFF.

The gene calls are TRBV30 and TRBJ1-1, with TRBD1 matching over 8 bases. Germline V gene sequence: CDR1 GTSNPN, CDR2 SVGIG (reference sequence). The V segment lost 4 bases and the J segment 4 bases; nucleotides outside the gene matches: 8. This CDR3 spans 14 amino acids. The CDR3 bases are TGTGCCTGGAACACCGGGACAGGATCCACTGAAGCTTTCTTT. Its translation is CAWNTGTGSTEAFF.

The genes are TRBV11-2 and TRBJ1-1, with D unresolved. This CDR3 comprises 14 residues. Germline loops: CDR1 SGHAT, CDR2 FQNNGV. The V and J ends lost 5 bases and 0 bases respectively, with 10 bases between them. The CDR3 DNA follows: TGTGCCAGCAGCCCTAGCGGGGTGAACACTGAAGCTTTCTTT. This codes for CASSPSGVNTEAFF.

V gene TRBV28 combines with J gene TRBJ1-2; the D gene is possibly TRBD1 (6 bases). The CDR3 runs 14 residues. Deletions cut 2 bases from V and 7 bases from J, with 14 bases between. From germline, CDR1 is MDHEN and CDR2 SYDVKM. CDR3 sequence: CASSLPTGTGGYTF. CDR3 coding DNA: TGTGCCAGCAGTTTACCCACAGGGACCGGTGGCTACACCTTC.

This clone was detected only a few times. The chain couples TRBV6-5 to TRBJ1-1; a possible D gene is TRBD1 (6 bases). This CDR3 contains 15 residues. V was shortened by 0 bases and J by 5 bases, with 13 bases between the two germline ends. Germline CDR1 reads MNHEY; CDR2 reads SVGAGI. The CDR3 region has the DNA TGTGCCAGCAGTTACTCGATCAGGGGTGAGACTGAAGCTTTCTTT. Its protein product is CASSYSIRGETEAFF.

This chain joins TRBV5-1 and TRBJ1-1; perhaps TRBD1 as D (6 bases). Germline CDR1 reads SGHRS; CDR2 reads YFSETQ. The CDR3 is 14 amino acids. V was cut by 5 bases and J by 5 bases, with 16 bases left in between. CDR3 sequence (DNA): TGCGCCAGCAGGCATACAGGGCCAGGGACTGAAGCTTTCTTT. Translating gives CASRHTGPGTEAFF.

This sequence joins TRBV7-3 and TRBJ2-1; 11 bases match TRBD1. There are 16 residues in the CDR3. Per the germline V gene, CDR1 is SGHTA and CDR2 is FQGTGA. V shed 0 bases, J shed 5 bases, and the junction held 3 bases outside the gene matches. In DNA form, the CDR3 reads TGTGCCAGCAGCTTAACCGGGACAGGGGGGGACAATGAGCAGTTCTTC. This codes for CASSLTGTGGDNEQFF.